A selection of T cell receptor beta chains follows, all from one sample in a study of response to subunit inactivated influenza vaccine. Each CDR3 protein is one row after TCRdb ran MiXCR on the RT-PCR reads. The sample contains 530,000 or so distinct CDR3 sequences, 10% to 15% of which appear only once. Source: PBMCs from blood, taken on the day of vaccination. The receptors come from a man aged 50 to 59 who received an inactivated influenza vaccine. Both conserved end residues are part of each CDR3. The D gene is left open where the match is weak. Size is stated for part of the rows, as once, few or many counts, or as a class when the clone is expanded.

J: TRBJ2-1
D: TRBD2
V: TRBV6-5
size: many
DNA: TGTGCCAGCAGTACTAGCGGGAACTCCTACAATGAGCAGTTCTTC
CDR3: CASSTSGNSYNEQFF

J: TRBJ1-3
D: .
V: TRBV5-1
size: .
DNA: TGCGCCAGCAGCGACAGCTCTGGAAACACCATATATTTT
CDR3: CASSDSSGNTIYF

J: TRBJ2-3
D: TRBD2
V: TRBV6-5
size: .
DNA: TGTGCCAGCAGTTACCGGGACTACCGAGGGGATACGCAGTATTTT
CDR3: CASSYRDYRGDTQYF

J: TRBJ2-7
D: .
V: TRBV10-3
size: .
DNA: TGTGCCATCAGTCCCTCTTCGGGGGAGGTTACCTACGAGCAGTACTTC
CDR3: CAISPSSGEVTYEQYF

J: TRBJ2-7
D: .
V: TRBV12-3/TRBV12-4
size: .
DNA: TGTGCCACCCGGGCTGGGGGCGGCGAGCAGTACTTC
CDR3: CATRAGGGEQYF

J: TRBJ1-1
D: .
V: TRBV6-2/TRBV6-3
size: .
DNA: TGTGCCAGCACCCCTCGGACCCAGGTAGTAACTGAAGCTTTCTTT
CDR3: CASTPRTQVVTEAFF

J: TRBJ2-5
D: TRBD1
V: TRBV12-3/TRBV12-4
size: few
DNA: TGTGCCAGCAGTAACCGGGACAGGGGCCAAGAGACCCAGTACTTC
CDR3: CASSNRDRGQETQYF

J: TRBJ2-1
D: .
V: TRBV7-2
size: many
DNA: TGTGCCAGCAGCTTAGGGCTAGCTCGTGAGCAGTTCTTC
CDR3: CASSLGLAREQFF

J: TRBJ2-1
D: TRBD2
V: TRBV7-9
size: .
DNA: TGTGCCAGCAGTACTAGCGGGGGGGCCGAATACAATGAGCAGTTCTTC
CDR3: CASSTSGGAEYNEQFF

J: TRBJ1-6
D: .
V: TRBV12-3/TRBV12-4
size: .
DNA: TGTGCCAGCAGTTTTTCACGGTACTATAATTCACCCCTCCACTTT
CDR3: CASSFSRYYNSPLHF

J: TRBJ2-5
D: .
V: TRBV12-3/TRBV12-4
size: many
DNA: TGTGCCAGCAGCTTAGGCGGGACCCAGTACTTC
CDR3: CASSLGGTQYF

J: TRBJ2-1
D: .
V: TRBV6-1
size: .
DNA: TGTGCCAGCAGTGTCCTACCGGGACTTCCGCCCAACAATGAGCAGTTCTTC
CDR3: CASSVLPGLPPNNEQFF

J: TRBJ2-1
D: TRBD2
V: TRBV10-3
size: many
DNA: TGTGCCATCAGTGACGCCCCTCTAGCGGGATCATACAATGAGCAGTTCTTC
CDR3: CAISDAPLAGSYNEQFF

J: TRBJ1-2
D: TRBD1
V: TRBV20-1
size: few
DNA: TGCAGTGCTCTTCAGGGGGCGCTTGGTGGCTACACCTTC
CDR3: CSALQGALGGYTF

J: TRBJ2-3
D: .
V: TRBV2
size: few
DNA: TGTGCCAGCAGTGAAGGTGCCGGCGCCACAGATACGCAGTATTTT
CDR3: CASSEGAGATDTQYF

J: TRBJ2-1
D: .
V: TRBV9
size: .
DNA: TGTGCCAGCAGCGTAGAACCCCTCAGCAATGAGCAGTTCTTC
CDR3: CASSVEPLSNEQFF

J: TRBJ2-3
D: TRBD1
V: TRBV29-1
size: .
DNA: TGCAGCGTTGGATCTGGACAGGTCACAGATACGCAGTATTTT
CDR3: CSVGSGQVTDTQYF

J: TRBJ2-3
D: .
V: TRBV20-1
size: many
DNA: TGCAGTGCTAGCCGTAGCGGAAACGCAGATACGCAGTATTTT
CDR3: CSASRSGNADTQYF

J: TRBJ2-7
D: .
V: TRBV9
size: many
DNA: TGTGCCAGCAGCGTAGTAGGCCCGCCGGGGGAGCAGTACTTC
CDR3: CASSVVGPPGEQYF

J: TRBJ2-3
D: .
V: TRBV5-6
size: few
DNA: TGTGCCAGCAGCTCCTCCGGGGAGACAGATACGCAGTATTTT
CDR3: CASSSSGETDTQYF

J: TRBJ1-2
D: .
V: TRBV7-2
size: few
DNA: TGTGCCAGCAGCTTAGTCAAATATGATGGCTACACCTTC
CDR3: CASSLVKYDGYTF

J: TRBJ2-1
D: .
V: TRBV12-3/TRBV12-4
size: .
DNA: TGTGCCAGCAGTTTGAACCCAGGCAATGAGCAGTTCTTC
CDR3: CASSLNPGNEQFF

J: TRBJ2-2
D: .
V: TRBV12-3/TRBV12-4
size: many
DNA: TGTGCCAGCAGTTCCCAGGGGCGGGTGGGGGAGCTGTTTTTT
CDR3: CASSSQGRVGELFF